This T cell receptor beta chain stems from a study of T-cell memory formation after mild COVID-19. Turning to this clonotype: What it binds is unknown.

Overall study results and limits: The main location of contracting CD4+ clones was CM and EM, and that of contracting CD8+ clones was EMRA.

TCRdb processed the 5' RACE reads anew with MiXCR; each CDR3 protein has one entry. The sample carries 550,000 to 600,000 distinct CDR3 sequences, about a fifth recorded once. The clonotype comes from an adult woman who had mild COVID-19 (a few samples of this study predate the infection). Cell type and time point are not known. The sequenced sample was PBMCs or a T cell subset sorted from them (not recorded which).

CDR3 loop: CATSRIGTLGETQYF. In DNA form, the CDR3 reads TGTGCCACCAGCAGAATAGGGACATTGGGGGAGACCCAGTACTTC. The chain is built from TRBV15 and TRBJ2-5, with a tentative D call TRBD1 (6 bases). CDR1 and CDR2 from the germline V gene are LNHNV and YYDKDF (reference sequence). Trimming took 2 bases from V and 5 from J, leaving 15 bases between them. This CDR3 comprises 15 residues.